Each of the 25 T cell receptor beta chains below was sequenced from the same sample in a study of blood T cell repertoires in COVID-19. Repertoires were generated with immunoSEQ multiplex PCR, while TCRdb's copy carries only in-frame clones and drops some. The sample has roughly 230,000 clones, approximately 84% seen once; the top ten hold 4%. Sequencing was performed on peripheral blood. The receptors originated from a man in his fifties or sixties with acute or convalescent COVID-19.

The chain is built from TRBV5-6 and TRBJ1-5, with D possibly TRBD1 on 5 matching bases. The germline CDR1 and CDR2 sequences are SGHDT and YYEEEE. Deletions cut 2 bases from V and 7 bases from J, with 10 bases between. This CDR3 spans 13 amino acids. In DNA form, the CDR3 reads TGTGCCAGCAGCTTCAACACAGGCCAGCCCCAGCATTTT. Protein sequence: CASSFNTGQPQHF.

This chain links TRBV27 with TRBJ2-7; maybe TRBD1 (6 bases). Looked up from germline, CDR1 is MNHEY and CDR2 is SMNVEV (reference sequence). Trimming stripped 6 bases from V and 3 bases from J, with 21 bases between. This CDR3 has 16 amino acids. CDR3 protein: CASRRGTRGSDYEQYF. The CDR3 nucleotides read TGTGCCAGCAGGAGGGGGACCCGAGGGTCCGACTACGAGCAGTACTTC.

With regard to this clone: An end of the junction differs from the germline gene, which may be a read error. The chain joins TRBV10-3 to TRBJ1-1; D is unclear. In germline, CDR1 is ENHRY, CDR2 SYGVKD. The CDR3 has 16 residues. CDR3 bases: TGTGCCATCAGTGAGTCTATGGCTAGTAGGAACGCTGAAGCTTTCTTT. The encoded protein is CAISESMASRNAEAFF.

The CDR3 spells CASSAQGRYGYTF. CDR3 nucleotides: TGTGCCAGCAGTGCACAGGGGCGTTATGGCTACACCTTC. The chain couples TRBV2 to TRBJ1-2, with 7 positions matching TRBD1. In germline, CDR1 is SNHLY, CDR2 FYNNEI. With V trimmed by 4 bases and J by 5 bases, 4 bases remained unmatched. The CDR3 contains 13 residues.

The chain is built from TRBV7-8 and TRBJ2-2, with no clear D. CDR1 SGHVS and CDR2 FQNEAQ come from the germline V gene. V was trimmed by 8 bases and J by 1 base, leaving 8 bases between them. CDR3 size: 13 residues. CDR3 DNA sequence: TGTGCCAGCTCCCTAGGGAACACCGGGGAGCTGTTTTTT. Translated, it gives CASSLGNTGELFF. The full variable domain, with the rest looked up from reference TRBV7-8 and TRBJ2-2, is GAGVSQSPRYKVAKRGQDVALRCDPISGHVSLFWYQQALGQGPEFLTYFQNEAQLDKSGLPSDRFFAERPEGSVSTLKIQRTQQEDSAVYLCASSLGNTGELFFGEGSRLTVL.

The gene calls are TRBV28 and TRBJ2-7; D uncertain. Germline V gene sequence: CDR1 MDHEN, CDR2 SYDVKM. The CDR3 spans 13 residues. The V end was cut by 5 bases, the J end by 3 bases, with 11 bases between. This CDR3 reads CASSNRGFYEQYF. CDR3 bases: TGTGCCAGCAGTAACCGCGGATTCTACGAGCAGTACTTC. Based on the CDR3 plus reference TRBV28 and TRBJ2-7, the full variable domain is DVKVTQSSRYLVKRTGEKVFLECVQDMDHENMFWYRQDPGLGLRLIYFSYDVKMKEKGDIPEGYSVSREKKERFSLILESASTNQTSMYLCASSNRGFYEQYFGPGTRLTVT.

The chain is built from TRBV21-1 and TRBJ2-4; the D segment call TRBD2 is taken from the table without a DNA check. TRBV21-1 is classified as a pseudogene. The CDR3 totals 16 residues. This chain's CDR3 is CASILRRDGAKNIQYF. The DNA for the CDR3 is TGTGCCAGCATCCTTCGACGGGATGGGGCCAAAAACATTCAGTACTTC.

In DNA, the CDR3 is TGCAGTGGCTTACGGGCCTACGAGCAGTACTTC. Translating gives CSGLRAYEQYF. The V call is TRBV20-1, the J call TRBJ2-7; D is ambiguous. This CDR3 contains 11 residues. V was shortened by 7 bases and J by 2 bases, with 9 bases between the two germline ends. From germline, CDR1 is DFQATT and CDR2 SNEGSKA (reference sequence).

This rearrangement joins TRBV29-1 to TRBJ1-2; a possible D gene is TRBD1 (5 bases). The CDR3 is 13 amino acids. Germline V gene sequence: CDR1 SQVTM, CDR2 ANQGSEA. The V end lost 7 bases, the J end lost 2 bases, and 14 bases lay between the germline ends. The CDR3: CSGRGESNYGYTF. The CDR3 coding sequence is TGCAGCGGTCGGGGGGAGTCCAACTATGGCTACACCTTC.

Only one count was recorded for this clone. This sample includes further DNA sequences coding for the same CDR3. J is TRBJ2-7 and V is TRBV27, with D perhaps TRBD1 (5 bases). Deletions cut 0 bases from V and 0 bases from J, with 9 bases between. This CDR3 has 15 amino acids. Germline-derived CDR1 and CDR2 are MNHEY and SMNVEV (reference sequence). The CDR3 DNA reads TGTGCCAGCAGTTTATCTACAGGTAGCTCCTACGAGCAGTACTTC. Translated, it gives CASSLSTGSSYEQYF.

The CDR3: CASSQGKGFGTDTEAFF. The CDR3 DNA sequence: TGCGCCAGCAGCCAAGGAAAGGGATTCGGGACAGACACTGAAGCTTTCTTT. The gene calls are TRBV4-1 and TRBJ1-1, with TRBD1 matching 7 bases. The germline gives CDR1 MGHRA, CDR2 YSYEKL. J lost 3 bases, V lost 1 base, and 11 bases had no gene match. The CDR3 runs to 17 residues.

This chain connects TRBV6-1 to TRBJ1-5; no definite D call. The length of the CDR3 is 12 residues. Germline assignment: CDR1 MNHNS and CDR2 SASEGT. The V end lost 3 bases, the J end lost 11 bases, and 11 bases lay between the germline ends. The CDR3 loop reads CASSEPGKAQHF. The CDR3 DNA follows: TGTGCCAGCAGTGAGCCGGGGAAAGCCCAGCATTTT.

The chain uses TRBV9 and TRBJ2-1, with D possibly being TRBD1 (7 bases). The CDR3 is 17 residues long. From germline, CDR1 is SGDLS and CDR2 YYNGEE. V lost 0 bases to trimming and J lost 1 base, with 14 bases between them. DNA of the CDR3: TGTGCCAGCAGCGTAGGCAGGGGGGACAGTTCCTACAATGAGCAGTTCTTC. It translates to CASSVGRGDSSYNEQFF.

The CDR3 region has the DNA TGTGCCAGCAGTTTATGGAGGACCACCTCTGGGGCCAACGTCCTGACTTTC. Its translation: CASSLWRTTSGANVLTF. The V call is TRBV27, the J call TRBJ2-6, with a possible D match to TRBD2 (5 bases). The CDR3 contains 17 residues. V was cut by 1 base and J by 0 bases, with 10 bases left in between. Per germline, CDR1 MNHEY and CDR2 SMNVEV (reference sequence).

This clone was picked up a small number of times. This chain uses TRBV7-2 with TRBJ1-3; no definite D call. The CDR3 has 15 amino acids. Germline assignment: CDR1 SGHTA and CDR2 FQGNSA. With 1 base removed from V and 4 bases from J, the gap between germline ends came to 11 bases. CDR3 in amino acids: CASSLVPLGGNTIYF. The CDR3 DNA reads TGTGCCAGCAGCTTAGTACCGCTGGGCGGAAACACCATATATTTT.

The rearrangement links TRBV4-1 to TRBJ2-7; perhaps TRBD1 as D (6 bases). The CDR3 sequence is 12 residues long. CDR1 MGHRA and CDR2 YSYEKL come from the germline V gene. V lost 2 bases to trimming and J lost 7 bases, with 9 bases between them. The DNA of the CDR3 is TGCGCCAGCAGCCAAACAGGGAGAGAGCAGTACTTC. Protein product: CASSQTGREQYF.

J is TRBJ1-5 and V is TRBV10-3; 9 nucleotides agree with TRBD1. The CDR3 totals 16 residues. J gave up 4 bases and V 2 bases, and 6 bases lay outside the gene matches. The V gene's germline CDR1 is ENHRY and CDR2 SYGVKD. CDR3: CAISEPGTGRNQPQHF. The CDR3 DNA is TGTGCCATCAGTGAGCCGGGGACAGGGAGGAATCAGCCCCAGCATTTT.

V is TRBV3-1 (or the pseudogene TRBV3-2) and J is TRBJ2-2; TRBD1 matches at 8 bases. Germline assignment: CDR1 LGHDT and CDR2 YNNKEL (reference sequence). The CDR3 contains 16 residues. V lost 4 bases, J lost 5 bases, and 9 bases stayed unmatched. CDR3 bases: TGTGCCAGCAGCCGATTACCAGGGACAGGTACCGGGGAGCTGTTTTTT. Protein: CASSRLPGTGTGELFF.

The rearrangement links TRBV11-2 to TRBJ2-1; 9 bases line up with TRBD1. Germline CDR1 and CDR2: SGHAT and FQNNGV. This CDR3 is built from 15 residues. The V and J ends lost 5 bases and 1 base, in that order; junction bases with no gene match: 3. CDR3 protein: CASSPDRGSYNEQFF. The CDR3 nucleotides are TGTGCCAGCAGCCCCGACAGGGGGTCCTACAATGAGCAGTTCTTC. Based on the CDR3 plus reference TRBV11-2 and TRBJ2-1, the full variable domain is EAGVAQSPRYKIIEKRQSVAFWCNPISGHATLYWYQQILGQGPKLLIQFQNNGVVDDSQLPKDRFSAERLKGVDSTLKIQPAKLEDSAVYLCASSPDRGSYNEQFFGPGTRLTVL.

This chain joins TRBV4-1 and TRBJ1-5, with 9 bases that match TRBD1. The CDR3 covers 17 residues. The V and J ends lost 0 bases and 5 bases, in that order; junction bases with no gene match: 8. Per germline, CDR1 MGHRA and CDR2 YSYEKL. For the CDR3, the DNA is TGCGCCAGCAGCCAAGACCCCCGGACAGGGGCCGATCAGCCCCAGCATTTT. Its translation is CASSQDPRTGADQPQHF.

The sample holds a few counts of this clone. The CDR3 here is CASSSRTSGYQETQYF. The CDR3 DNA reads as TGTGCCAGCAGTTCCCGGACTAGCGGGTACCAAGAGACCCAGTACTTC. V gene TRBV6-6 combines with J gene TRBJ2-5, with 11 positions matching TRBD2. Germline loops: CDR1 MNHNY, CDR2 SVGAGI (reference sequence). The CDR3 is 16 amino acids. V trimming: 4 bases; J trimming: 0 bases; junction bases outside the gene matches: 4.

The chain links TRBV18 to TRBJ1-4; 9 nucleotides match TRBD1. V trimming: 0 bases; J trimming: 5 bases; junction bases outside the gene matches: 10. Germline CDR1 is KGHSH and CDR2 is LQKENI. The CDR3 totals 18 residues. The chain's CDR3 is CASSPPGQGGGYNEKLFF. The CDR3 DNA reads as TGTGCCAGCTCACCACCGGGACAGGGCGGAGGTTACAATGAAAAACTGTTTTTT.

This chain links TRBV7-2 with TRBJ2-7; 7 bases agree with TRBD2. The length of the CDR3 is 14 residues. With V trimmed by 1 base and J by 10 bases, 10 bases remained unmatched. Germline loops: CDR1 SGHTA, CDR2 FQGNSA. CDR3 nucleotides: TGTGCCAGCAGCTTAGTTGGGCTAGCGGCCGCCCAGTACTTC. This encodes CASSLVGLAAAQYF.

The chain has TRBV9 and TRBJ2-1; 12 bases map to TRBD2. V gave up 0 bases and J gave up 9 bases; unmatched junction bases: 7. Germline assignment: CDR1 SGDLS and CDR2 YYNGEE. The CDR3 extends over 16 amino acids. This chain's CDR3 is CASSVGASGGEGEQFF. The DNA of the CDR3 is TGTGCCAGCAGCGTAGGGGCTAGCGGGGGGGAAGGTGAGCAGTTCTTC.

Here the CDR3 reads CASSYGRGGTGEQYF. CDR3 DNA sequence: TGTGCCAGCAGCTATGGTCGGGGAGGGACAGGCGAGCAGTACTTC. The chain couples TRBV7-6 to TRBJ2-7, with D possibly TRBD1 on 8 matching bases. In germline, CDR1 is SGHVS, CDR2 FNYEAQ. V dropped 4 bases and J dropped 6 bases, with 19 bases sitting between them. The CDR3 is 15 amino acids.